This T cell receptor beta chain appears in the sequencing data of a study of OX40 agonist ivuxolimab in advanced cancers. Study-level background: Patients received intravenous ivuxolimab every 2 weeks at 0.01 to 10 mg/kg.

Study findings and constraints: Doses of 0.1 to 3.0 mg/kg were accompanied by clonal expansion of CD4+ and CD8+ blood T cells by week 6.

The junction had 13 bases not matched to a gene; V was cut back by 6 bases and J by 2 bases. The germline gives CDR1 SGHNT, CDR2 YYREEE (reference sequence). The CDR3 totals 16 residues. Sequencing used immunoSEQ multiplex PCR; TCRdb keeps in-frame clones, though not all of them. The top ten clones hold 0.95% to 1.5% of a sample with about 54,000 clones, just under 85% of them seen once. Notes on this clone: Its cognate antigen is unknown.

This chain connects TRBV5-4 to TRBJ2-5; 7 bases map to TRBD1. The specimen was CD4+ or CD8+ T cells sorted from blood, collected in a trial of the OX40 agonist ivuxolimab. The receptor's source is an adult with an advanced solid tumor such as melanoma, head and neck, liver or kidney cancer. The CDR3 nucleotides read TGTGCCAGCATAAAGGACCCGGGACAGATACAAGAGACCCAGTACTTC. Translating it yields CASIKDPGQIQETQYF.